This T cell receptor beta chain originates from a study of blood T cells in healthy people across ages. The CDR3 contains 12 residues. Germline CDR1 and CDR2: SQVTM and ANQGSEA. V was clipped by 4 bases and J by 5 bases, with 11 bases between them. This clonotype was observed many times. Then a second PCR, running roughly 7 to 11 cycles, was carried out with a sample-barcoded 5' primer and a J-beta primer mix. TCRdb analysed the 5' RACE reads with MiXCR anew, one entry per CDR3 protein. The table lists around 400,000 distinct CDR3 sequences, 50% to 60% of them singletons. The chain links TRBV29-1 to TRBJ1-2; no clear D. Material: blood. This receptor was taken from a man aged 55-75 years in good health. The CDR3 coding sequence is TGCAGCGTTGTTAAGGTTGAGTATGGCTACACCTTC. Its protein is CSVVKVEYGYTF.